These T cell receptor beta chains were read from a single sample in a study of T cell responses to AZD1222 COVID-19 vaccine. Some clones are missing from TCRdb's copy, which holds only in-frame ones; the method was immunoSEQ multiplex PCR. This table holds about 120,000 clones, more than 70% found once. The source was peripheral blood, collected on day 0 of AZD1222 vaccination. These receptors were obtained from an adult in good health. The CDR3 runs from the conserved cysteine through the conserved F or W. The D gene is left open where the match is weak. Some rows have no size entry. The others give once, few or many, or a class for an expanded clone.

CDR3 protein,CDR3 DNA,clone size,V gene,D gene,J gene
CASSRGGGTEAFF,TGTGCCAGTAGTAGAGGAGGGGGCACTGAAGCTTTCTTT,-,TRBV19,-,TRBJ1-1
CAWRRQEGTDTQYF,TGTGCCTGGAGACGGCAGGAAGGGACAGATACGCAGTATTTT,-,TRBV30,-,TRBJ2-3
CASSRTFNYGYTF,TGTGCCAGCAGCCGGACCTTTAACTATGGCTACACCTTC,-,TRBV5-6,-,TRBJ1-2
CASSFSQGGTEAFF,TGTGCCAGCAGCTTTTCACAGGGTGGCACTGAAGCTTTCTTT,-,TRBV7-9,-,TRBJ1-1
CASSLGGRGNEQYF,TGCGCCAGCAGCTTGGGCGGTAGGGGCAACGAGCAGTACTTC,-,TRBV5-1,-,TRBJ2-7
CASSVDGSTDTQYF,TGTGCCAGCAGCGTAGACGGGAGCACAGATACGCAGTATTTT,few,TRBV9,-,TRBJ2-3
CASSVDDSMNTEAFF,TGTGCCAGCAGCGTAGATGACAGCATGAACACTGAAGCTTTCTTT,-,TRBV9,-,TRBJ1-1
CASSLTTGTGPLYSNQPQHF,TGCGCCAGCAGCCTCACAACCGGGACAGGTCCCCTCTATAGCAATCAGCCCCAGCATTTT,-,TRBV4-3,TRBD1,TRBJ1-5
CSVPRTIADTQYF,TGCAGCGTTCCGCGGACTATCGCAGATACGCAGTATTTT,-,TRBV29-1,-,TRBJ2-3
CASSAGTTTYEQYF,TGTGCCAGCAGCGCCGGGACTACCACCTACGAGCAGTACTTC,-,TRBV27,TRBD2,TRBJ2-7
CASSLAPGLSSYEQYF,TGCGCCAGCAGCTTGGCCCCGGGACTAAGCTCCTACGAGCAGTACTTC,-,TRBV5-1,TRBD2,TRBJ2-7
CASSLVGSGGTDTQYF,TGCGCCAGCAGCTTGGTGGGTAGCGGAGGCACAGATACGCAGTATTTT,once,TRBV5-1,-,TRBJ2-3
CATSGGVLHYTDTQYF,TGTGCCACCAGTGGAGGGGTCCTACATTACACAGATACGCAGTATTTT,-,TRBV24-1,-,TRBJ2-3
CATSDPNPSGTYNEQFF,TGTGCCACCAGTGATCCTAACCCTAGCGGAACCTACAATGAGCAGTTCTTC,-,TRBV24-1,TRBD2,TRBJ2-1
CATSRDRTGYGYTF,TGTGCCACCAGCAGAGATAGGACGGGCTATGGCTACACCTTC,-,TRBV15,-,TRBJ1-2
CASSSFGTNYEQYF,TGCGCCAGCAGCTCCTTCGGGACAAACTACGAGCAGTACTTC,-,TRBV5-1,-,TRBJ2-7
CASSSSGREQTQYF,TGTGCCAGCAGTTCTAGCGGTAGGGAGCAGACCCAGTACTTC,-,TRBV2,TRBD2,TRBJ2-5
CATSRDRGAWQPQHF,TGTGCCACCAGCAGAGATAGAGGGGCCTGGCAGCCCCAGCATTTT,few,TRBV15,-,TRBJ1-5
CASSIGGYEQYF,TGTGCCAGCAGCATAGGGGGCTACGAGCAGTACTTC,-,TRBV12-3/TRBV12-4,-,TRBJ2-7
CSASANYEQYF,TGCAGTGCTAGCGCAAACTACGAGCAGTACTTC,once,TRBV20-1,-,TRBJ2-7
CASSLGPAGDAYNEQFF,TGCGCCAGCAGCTTGGGACCGGCGGGAGACGCCTACAATGAGCAGTTCTTC,-,TRBV5-1,TRBD2,TRBJ2-1
CASRGGTASGGYTF,TGTGCCAGCAGAGGGGGGACAGCCTCTGGGGGCTACACCTTC,-,TRBV28,TRBD1,TRBJ1-2
CASSLGGNEQFF,TGTGCCAGCAGTTTAGGGGGCAATGAGCAGTTCTTC,-,TRBV12-3/TRBV12-4,-,TRBJ2-1
CVSSHLAGSTDTQYF,TGCGTCAGCAGCCATCTAGCTGGAAGCACAGATACGCAGTATTTT,-,TRBV5-1,-,TRBJ2-3
CASSPPSRENTGELFF,TGTGCCAGCTCACCACCTAGCCGGGAGAACACCGGGGAGCTGTTTTTT,-,TRBV18,-,TRBJ2-2
CASSFSLDYNEQFF,TGTGCCAGCAGCTTTTCTCTCGACTACAATGAGCAGTTCTTC,-,TRBV7-7,-,TRBJ2-1
CASSFSGLYQETQYF,TGTGCCAGCAGCTTTAGCGGCCTTTACCAAGAGACCCAGTACTTC,once,TRBV7-2,-,TRBJ2-5
CASSYSSNGNYGYTF,TGTGCCAGCAGTTACTCGAGTAACGGCAACTATGGCTACACCTTC,-,TRBV6-5,-,TRBJ1-2
CASSSRGNSYEQYF,TGTGCCAGCAGCTCCAGAGGGAACTCCTACGAGCAGTACTTC,-,TRBV7-8,-,TRBJ2-7
CASSELFRGDHNEQFF,TGTGCCAGCAGTGAATTGTTTAGGGGAGACCACAATGAGCAGTTCTTC,-,TRBV25-1,-,TRBJ2-1
CASIGQGLYEQYF,TGTGCCAGTATCGGACAGGGACTCTACGAGCAGTACTTC,-,TRBV5-6,TRBD1,TRBJ2-7
CASSLGDSPWEKLFF,TGTGCCAGCAGCTTAGGGGACAGCCCTTGGGAAAAACTGTTTTTT,-,TRBV7-9,TRBD1,TRBJ1-4
CASSAGPSTEQYF,TGTGCCAGCAGCGCTGGGCCCAGTACCGAGCAGTACTTC,-,TRBV9,-,TRBJ2-7
CASSLALQLSTDTQYF,TGTGCCAGCAGCTTGGCGCTTCAACTGAGCACAGATACGCAGTATTTT,-,TRBV13,-,TRBJ2-3
CASRRTSGSTHEQFF,TGTGCCAGCAGGAGGACTAGCGGGAGTACCCATGAGCAGTTCTTC,-,TRBV7-3,TRBD2,TRBJ2-1
CASRRQGAVFGYTF,TGTGCCAGCAGGCGACAGGGGGCGGTGTTCGGCTACACCTTC,-,TRBV27,TRBD1,TRBJ1-2
CASSGDSSNEQFF,TGTGCCAGCAGCGGGGACAGCTCCAATGAGCAGTTCTTC,-,TRBV6-6,TRBD1,TRBJ2-1
CATSESGTGGSYNEQFF,TGTGCCACCAGTGAGTCCGGGACAGGGGGCTCCTACAATGAGCAGTTCTTC,-,TRBV24-1,TRBD1,TRBJ2-1
CASSLDLRAGVTDTQYF,TGTGCCAGCAGCTTAGATCTGCGGGCAGGGGTTACAGATACGCAGTATTTT,-,TRBV5-6,-,TRBJ2-3
CASSLSGVYYGYTF,TGTGCCAGCAGTTTATCAGGGGTTTACTATGGCTACACCTTC,few,TRBV27,-,TRBJ1-2
CASSLQGTNEKLFF,TGTGCCAGCAGTTTACAGGGAACTAATGAAAAACTGTTTTTT,-,TRBV27,-,TRBJ1-4